These T cell receptor beta chains were read from a single sample in a study of blood T cell repertoires in COVID-19. TCRdb's table, derived via immunoSEQ multiplex PCR, lists solely in-frame clones and lacks some. The table has about 120,000 clones, around nine tenths seen once. The sequencing input was peripheral blood. The source is a man aged 60 to 69 with COVID-19, enrolled during active disease. Both conserved end residues are part of each CDR3. D genes are given only for firm matches. Rows give clone size only sometimes, using once, few, many, or a class for an expanded clone.

J,size,V,D,DNA,CDR3
TRBJ1-3,-,TRBV5-1,-,TGCGCCAGCAAGTACTCGGACTCCCGAAACACCATATATTTT,CASKYSDSRNTIYF
TRBJ2-2,-,TRBV11-3,-,TGTGCCAGCAGCTCCAGGGCGTTCGACACCGGGGAGCTGTTTTTT,CASSSRAFDTGELFF
TRBJ1-2,-,TRBV6-5,-,TGTGCCAGCAACTCCCTCAACTATGGCTACACCTTC,CASNSLNYGYTF
TRBJ2-5,once,TRBV20-1,TRBD1,TGCAGTGCTAGTCGGACAGGGGCAATTCTCCTAGAGACCCAGTACTTC,CSASRTGAILLETQYF
TRBJ2-2,-,TRBV24-1,TRBD2,TGTGCCACCAGTGATCGACCCGGGACTAGCGGGAGCACCGGGGAGCTGTTTTTT,CATSDRPGTSGSTGELFF
TRBJ1-5,-,TRBV11-2,-,TGTGCCAGCAGCTTAGGTGGACAACTCAATCAGCCCCAGCATTTT,CASSLGGQLNQPQHF
TRBJ2-2,-,TRBV2,TRBD2,TGTGCCAGCAGTGCCTCCGGGACTAGCGGGAACACCGGGGAGCTGTTTTTT,CASSASGTSGNTGELFF
TRBJ1-1,-,TRBV5-8,TRBD1,TGTGCCAGCACCACGGACAGGGGGAACACTGAAGCTTTCTTT,CASTTDRGNTEAFF
TRBJ2-2,-,TRBV7-3,TRBD2,TGTGCCAGCAGCGAGGAGGGACTAGCGGGAGAGAGGGAGCTGTTTTTT,CASSEEGLAGERELFF
TRBJ2-2,-,TRBV10-3,-,TGTGCCATCAGTGGTTCGCGAAACACCGGGGAGCTGTTTTTT,CAISGSRNTGELFF
TRBJ2-7,once,TRBV28,-,TGTGCCAGCAGCGAGGGTACCTACGAGCAGTACTTC,CASSEGTYEQYF
TRBJ2-2,-,TRBV10-3,-,TGTGCCATCACCGGCGGGTTGAACACCGGGGAGCTGTTTTTT,CAITGGLNTGELFF
TRBJ2-1,-,TRBV2,-,TGTGCCAGCAGTGAAGGACAGAACAATGAGCAGTTCTTC,CASSEGQNNEQFF
TRBJ1-3,-,TRBV5-1,-,TGCGCCAGCAGCGAGACGGGAAGATCGGGAAACACCATATATTTT,CASSETGRSGNTIYF
TRBJ2-1,-,TRBV5-4,TRBD2,TGTGCCAGCAGCGCCGGACTAGCGGGAGGTGAGCAGTTCTTC,CASSAGLAGGEQFF
TRBJ1-2,-,TRBV7-2,TRBD1,TGTGCCAGCAGCTTAGGAGTAGACAGGGGAGGCGAAGGCTACACCTTC,CASSLGVDRGGEGYTF
TRBJ1-5,-,TRBV7-8,TRBD1,TGTGCCAGCAGCTTCCCCCCCTCCGGGACAGCCTTTTATAGCAATCAGCCCCAGCATTTT,CASSFPPSGTAFYSNQPQHF
TRBJ2-3,few,TRBV9,TRBD2,TGTGCCAGCAGCCCTAGACGACTAGCGGGAGCGGGAGATACGCAGTATTTT,CASSPRRLAGAGDTQYF
TRBJ2-2,-,TRBV5-4,-,TGTGCCAGCAGCCCAGGAGGATTGAACACCGGGGAGCTGTTTTTT,CASSPGGLNTGELFF
TRBJ2-7,once,TRBV4-2,TRBD1,TGTGCCAGCAGCCAAGACCTCAGGGGGTCCTACGAGCAGTACTTC,CASSQDLRGSYEQYF
TRBJ1-3,-,TRBV29-1,-,TGCAGCGCCGTCCGGGGGGATGGAAACACCATATATTTT,CSAVRGDGNTIYF
TRBJ1-1,-,TRBV19,TRBD1,TGTGCCAGTAGTCCCGGGACAGTGATGAACACTGAAGCTTTCTTT,CASSPGTVMNTEAFF
TRBJ2-3,-,TRBV9,-,TGTGCCAGCAGCGTAGCTACCGGGGATACGCAGTATTTT,CASSVATGDTQYF
TRBJ1-3,-,TRBV29-1,-,TGCAGCGTTGGACTACCCTCTGGAAACACCATATATTTT,CSVGLPSGNTIYF
TRBJ2-1,-,TRBV5-1,-,TGCGCCAGCAGCTTGGCCCGTAGGGGTAGTAGCTTAGATGAGCAGTTCTTC,CASSLARRGSSLDEQFF
TRBJ1-5,-,TRBV3-1/TRBV3-2,-,TGTGCCAGCAGCCATTCTCGGGGGGGTCAGCCCCAGCATTTT,CASSHSRGGQPQHF
TRBJ2-1,-,TRBV11-3,TRBD2,TGTGCCAGCAGCTTAGCCGGGACTAGCGGACATCTCTCCTACAATGAGCAGTTCTTC,CASSLAGTSGHLSYNEQFF
TRBJ1-1,-,TRBV11-1,-,TGTGCCAGCAGCTTAATCGGACAGCAGATGAACACTGAAGCTTTCTTT,CASSLIGQQMNTEAFF
TRBJ2-7,once,TRBV18,TRBD1,TGTGCCAGCTCACACGGACAGGGGACCTACGAGCAGTACTTC,CASSHGQGTYEQYF
TRBJ2-2,-,TRBV5-4,-,TGTGCCAGCAGCCAAACAGGGTTTACCGGGGAGCTGTTTTTT,CASSQTGFTGELFF